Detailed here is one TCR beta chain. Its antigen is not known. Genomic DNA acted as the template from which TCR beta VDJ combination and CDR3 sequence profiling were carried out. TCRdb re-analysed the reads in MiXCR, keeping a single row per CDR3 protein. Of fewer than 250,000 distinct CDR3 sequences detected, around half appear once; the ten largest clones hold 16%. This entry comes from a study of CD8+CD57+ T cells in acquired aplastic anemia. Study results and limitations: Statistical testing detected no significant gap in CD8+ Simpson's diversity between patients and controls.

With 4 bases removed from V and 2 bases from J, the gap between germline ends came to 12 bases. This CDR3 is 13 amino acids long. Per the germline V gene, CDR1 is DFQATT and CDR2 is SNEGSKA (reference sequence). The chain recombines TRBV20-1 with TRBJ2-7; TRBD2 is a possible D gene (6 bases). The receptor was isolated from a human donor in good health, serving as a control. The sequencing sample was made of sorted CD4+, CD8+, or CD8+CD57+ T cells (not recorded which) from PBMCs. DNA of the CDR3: TGCAGTGCTATGGGGCTAGCGCCCTACGAGCAGTACTTC. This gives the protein CSAMGLAPYEQYF.